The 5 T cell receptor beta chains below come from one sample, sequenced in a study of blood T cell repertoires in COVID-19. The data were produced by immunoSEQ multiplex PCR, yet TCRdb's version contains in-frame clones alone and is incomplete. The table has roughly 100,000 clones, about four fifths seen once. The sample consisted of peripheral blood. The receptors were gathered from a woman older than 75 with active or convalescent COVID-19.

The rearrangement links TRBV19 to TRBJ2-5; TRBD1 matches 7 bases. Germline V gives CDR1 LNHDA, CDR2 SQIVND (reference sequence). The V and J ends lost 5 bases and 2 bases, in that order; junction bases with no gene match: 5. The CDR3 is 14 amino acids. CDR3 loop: CASSFRDRQETQYF. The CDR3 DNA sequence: TGTGCCAGTAGTTTCCGGGACAGACAAGAGACCCAGTACTTC.

CDR3 loop: CASTPTVYSNQPQHF. CDR3 DNA sequence: TGTGCCAGTACGCCGACAGTTTATAGCAATCAGCCCCAGCATTTT. The chain couples TRBV19 to TRBJ1-5, with D possibly matching TRBD1 (5 bases). Between the trimmed V and J ends, which lost 7 bases and 0 bases, there was a span of 13 bases. Germline V gene lookup returns CDR1 LNHDA and CDR2 SQIVND (reference sequence). The CDR3 runs to 15 residues.

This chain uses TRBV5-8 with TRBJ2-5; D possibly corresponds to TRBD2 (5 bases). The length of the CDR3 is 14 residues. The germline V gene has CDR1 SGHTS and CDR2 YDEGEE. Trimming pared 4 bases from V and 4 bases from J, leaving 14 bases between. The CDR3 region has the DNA TGTGCCAGCAGCGTACCGGGGTCACGAGAGACCCAGTACTTC. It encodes CASSVPGSRETQYF.

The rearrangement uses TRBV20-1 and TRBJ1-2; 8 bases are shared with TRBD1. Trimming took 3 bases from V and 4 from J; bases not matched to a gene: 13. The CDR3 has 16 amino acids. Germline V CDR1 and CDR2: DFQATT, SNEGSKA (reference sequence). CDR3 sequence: CSASPGGASPLYGYTF. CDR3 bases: TGCAGTGCTAGTCCAGGGGGCGCCTCCCCGCTCTATGGCTACACCTTC.

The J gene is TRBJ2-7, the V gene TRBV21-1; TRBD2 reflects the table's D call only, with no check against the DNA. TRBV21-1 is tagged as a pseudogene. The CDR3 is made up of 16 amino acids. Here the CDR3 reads CASSKAWLAGVNEQYF. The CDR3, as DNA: TGTGCCAGCAGCAAAGCTTGGCTAGCGGGAGTAAACGAGCAGTACTTC.